The source of this T cell receptor (beta chain) is a study of cytotoxic CD8 clonotypes in ibrutinib-treated CLL. Overall study context: Following a median roughly 12 months of treatment, with a range of 6 to 36, response samples were taken. Study observations and caveats: Public clonotypes, found uncommonly, either contracted or stayed stable on treatment.

Clones were sequenced by immunoSEQ multiplex PCR, and TCRdb holds only the in-frame ones, with some missing. This table holds over 100,000 clones, approximately 85% found once. With respect to this clone: The antigen is unknown.

The sample here was PBMCs, taken after 24 months of ibrutinib treatment. The source of this sequence is a human donor with chronic lymphocytic leukemia.

The CDR3 nucleotides read TGTGCCAGCAGGGGACAAGTTGGGGCTAGCGGTAGCACAGATACGCAGTATTTT. The encoded protein is CASRGQVGASGSTDTQYF. The gene calls are TRBV28 and TRBJ2-3; a possible D gene is TRBD2 (7 bases). CDR1 and CDR2 from the germline V gene are MDHEN and SYDVKM. CDR3 length equals 18 residues. Between the trimmed V and J ends, which lost 6 bases and 0 bases, there was a span of 22 bases. Drawing the rest from reference TRBV28 and TRBJ2-3, the complete variable domain is DVKVTQSSRYLVKRTGEKVFLECVQDMDHENMFWYRQDPGLGLRLIYFSYDVKMKEKGDIPEGYSVSREKKERFSLILESASTNQTSMYLCASRGQVGASGSTDTQYFGPGTRLTVL.